The 10 T cell receptor beta chains below come from one sample, sequenced in a study of shared clonotypes between healthy human individuals. The repertoire was sequenced with immunoSEQ multiplex PCR; TCRdb's copy has only in-frame clones and lacks some. This table has over a million clones, roughly 80% appearing once. The specimen was memory CD4+ T cells sorted from blood. The subset: CD45RA-negative fraction. The receptors come from a man between 18 and 29 years old in good health.

The J gene is TRBJ1-6, the V gene TRBV11-2; no reliable D call. The length of the CDR3 is 19 residues. Trimming left V 5 bases short and J 2 bases short, with 22 bases between. The germline gives CDR1 SGHAT, CDR2 FQNNGV. The CDR3 is CASSTKAPGVAAYNSPLHF. CDR3 in DNA: TGTGCCAGCAGCACAAAGGCCCCGGGTGTCGCGGCCTATAATTCACCCCTCCACTTT.

The chain employs TRBV11-1 and TRBJ2-3, with 12 nucleotides matching TRBD2. CDR1 is SGHAT, CDR2 FQDESV, per germline (reference sequence). The CDR3 runs 16 residues. The trim removed 4 bases at V and 2 bases at J, leaving 4 bases unmatched. The CDR3 loop is CASSSTSGGLTDTQYF. Written as DNA, the CDR3 is TGTGCCAGCAGCTCTACTAGCGGGGGGCTCACAGATACGCAGTATTTT.

The J gene is TRBJ2-7, the V gene TRBV10-3; D unclear. Germline V CDR1 and CDR2: ENHRY, SYGVKD. The CDR3 is made up of 12 amino acids. Trimming shortened V by 10 bases and J by 2 bases, and 12 bases separated the two germline ends. The CDR3 DNA sequence: TGTGCCACGGACGAAGGTGCCTACGAGCAGTACTTC. Protein: CATDEGAYEQYF.

The gene calls are TRBV7-9 and TRBJ1-6; D call uncertain. Per germline, CDR1 SEHNR and CDR2 FQNEAQ (reference sequence). Trimming stripped 7 bases from V and 9 bases from J, with 16 bases between. The CDR3 contains 14 residues. Here the CDR3 DNA reads TGTGCCAGCACCCTACATGGGAGTCGTTCACCCCTCCACTTT. Amino acid sequence: CASTLHGSRSPLHF.

The chain uses TRBV2 and TRBJ2-3; D is ambiguous. Trimming cost V 0 bases and J 7 bases, with 5 bases left between them. Germline CDR1 and CDR2: SNHLY and FYNNEI. The CDR3 runs 12 residues. The CDR3 DNA follows: TGTGCCAGCAGTGAAGCGGGGTATACGCAGTATTTT. The encoded protein is CASSEAGYTQYF.

This chain connects TRBV27 to TRBJ2-5, with D possibly matching TRBD1 (6 bases). The CDR3 spans 15 residues. Germline CDR1 is MNHEY and CDR2 is SMNVEV (reference sequence). Trimming left V 5 bases short and J 6 bases short, with 19 bases between. CDR3 nucleotide sequence: TGTGCCAGCAGTCCCCTAGACAGGTCTGGGAAGACCCAGTACTTC. Protein product: CASSPLDRSGKTQYF.

This rearrangement joins TRBV7-8 to TRBJ1-2; 8 bases are a match to TRBD1. Trimming cost V 2 bases and J 6 bases; bases outside gene matches: 8. This CDR3 region has 15 residues. In germline, CDR1 is SGHVS, CDR2 FQNEAQ. Here the CDR3 DNA reads TGTGCCAGCAGCTTATGGACAGGGAACGAGGATGGCTACACCTTC. This encodes CASSLWTGNEDGYTF. Supplemented by reference TRBV7-8 and TRBJ1-2, the full variable domain reads GAGVSQSPRYKVAKRGQDVALRCDPISGHVSLFWYQQALGQGPEFLTYFQNEAQLDKSGLPSDRFFAERPEGSVSTLKIQRTQQEDSAVYLCASSLWTGNEDGYTFGSGTRLTVV.

This clone occurred a few times. The V gene is TRBV9, the J gene TRBJ2-1; 8 nucleotides match TRBD2. Germline CDR1 reads SGDLS; CDR2 reads YYNGEE. This CDR3 spans 17 amino acids. V gave up 0 bases and J gave up 6 bases; unmatched junction bases: 11. Here the CDR3 DNA reads TGTGCCAGCAGCGTAGTTGACGGGAGGGCCTTTGGCAATGAGCAGTTCTTC. Protein sequence: CASSVVDGRAFGNEQFF.

V is TRBV7-2 and J is TRBJ2-7, with no clear D. V lost 2 bases, J lost 0 bases, and 11 bases lay in between. There are 15 residues in the CDR3. From germline, CDR1 is SGHTA and CDR2 FQGNSA. The CDR3 is CASSLSQISSYEQYF. CDR3 sequence (DNA): TGTGCCAGCAGCTTATCCCAGATTAGCTCCTACGAGCAGTACTTC.

This chain joins TRBV11-2 and TRBJ2-7; TRBD2 might be the D (6 bases). CDR1 and CDR2 (germline): SGHAT, FQNNGV. Trimming removed 1 base at V and 4 bases at J, with 17 bases between. There are 16 residues in the CDR3. CDR3 sequence (DNA): TGTGCCAGCAGCTTAGTCGGGGCGGGGATCGGGTACGAGCAGTACTTC. As protein: CASSLVGAGIGYEQYF.